This T cell receptor (beta chain) came from a study of cytomegalovirus exposure and HLA in healthy donors. CDR3 length: 18 residues. Looked up from germline, CDR1 is SEHNR and CDR2 is FQNEAQ (reference sequence). Losses at the gene ends were 3 bases for V and 0 bases for J; bases not matched to a gene: 8. Assay used: immunoSEQ multiplex PCR; TCRdb lists only in-frame clones, some missing. Here the sample spans under 300,000 clones, 85% to 90% being singletons. The TCR originated in a woman aged 18-30 years in good health and CMV-seronegative. The sample comprised PBMCs. The chain joins TRBV7-9 to TRBJ2-6, with 7 bases that match TRBD1. The CDR3 region has the DNA TGTGCCAGCAGCTTGTCTAGGGGGCCCAGCTCTGGGGCCAACGTCCTGACTTTC. Its translation is CASSLSRGPSSGANVLTF.